This T cell receptor (beta chain) was recorded in a study of T cell changes during pregnancy in multiple sclerosis. Measured with immunoSEQ multiplex PCR; TCRdb has only the in-frame clones, and not every one. The sample lists roughly 59,000 clones, 93% occurring once. Germline CDR1 is SGHNT and CDR2 is YYREEE (reference sequence). The ends were cut back, 2 bases at V and 3 bases at J, with 16 bases in the middle. The CDR3 is 16 residues long. The chain links TRBV5-4 to TRBJ2-3, with a possible D match to TRBD2 (5 bases). This clonotype was obtained from a female donor with multiple sclerosis, enrolled in a pregnancy study. The material was CD4+ T cells from peripheral blood mononuclear cells, obtained before pregnancy. The CDR3 coding sequence is TGTGCCAGCAGCTTTCCTAGCCAGATGTTAACAGATACGCAGTATTTT. Its translation: CASSFPSQMLTDTQYF.